The 31 T cell receptor beta chains below were found in one sample sequenced in a study of shared clonotypes between healthy human individuals. Naive CD8 cells lacked CD45RO, underwent positive selection for CCR7 and left out terminally differentiated effector memory CD45RA+ cells. Some clones are missing from TCRdb's copy, which holds only in-frame ones; the method was immunoSEQ multiplex PCR. The data hold over 750,000 clones, with roughly 96% observed a single time. What was sequenced was naive CD8+ T cells sorted from blood. The receptors shown here come from a man between 25 and 39 years old in good health.

This chain uses TRBV7-3 with TRBJ2-2; D unclear. Germline CDR1 and CDR2: SGHTA and FQGTGA. V lost 5 bases, J lost 2 bases, and 9 bases lay in between. The CDR3 runs 14 residues. CDR3 amino acids: CASSPASNTGELFF. In DNA, the CDR3 is TGTGCCAGCAGCCCAGCCAGCAACACCGGGGAGCTGTTTTTT.

The chain is built from TRBV5-1 and TRBJ2-7; 7 bases map to TRBD2. The CDR3 has 14 amino acids. Germline V gene lookup returns CDR1 SGHRS and CDR2 YFSETQ. With 1 base clipped from V and 1 base from J, the junction kept 2 bases outside the gene matches. CDR3 sequence (DNA): TGCGCCAGCAGCTTGCGGGGGGAATCCTACGAGCAGTACTTC. Its translation: CASSLRGESYEQYF.

The gene calls are TRBV29-1 and TRBJ2-7, with TRBD2 identical over 14 bases. Germline V lookup: CDR1 SQVTM, CDR2 ANQGSEA. After removal of 3 bases from V and 0 bases from J, the junction contained 1 base not matched to a gene. This CDR3 contains 15 residues. In DNA, the CDR3 is TGCAGCGTTGAGGGACTAGCGGGAGACTCCTACGAGCAGTACTTC. It yields the protein CSVEGLAGDSYEQYF.

The chain links TRBV11-2 to TRBJ2-7, with 8 bases identical to TRBD1. Looked up from germline, CDR1 is SGHAT and CDR2 is FQNNGV. J lost 1 base, V lost 5 bases, and 13 bases had no gene match. The CDR3 sequence is 17 residues long. CDR3 sequence: CASSGHSAGTGSYEQYF. In nucleotides, the CDR3 is TGTGCCAGCAGCGGACATTCAGCCGGGACAGGATCCTACGAGCAGTACTTC.

The rearrangement links TRBV6-5 to TRBJ1-1; TRBD1 is a possible D gene (6 bases). The CDR3 totals 14 residues. CDR1 is MNHEY, CDR2 SVGAGI, per germline. V was clipped by 2 bases and J by 3 bases, with 10 bases between them. Here the CDR3 DNA reads TGTGCCAGCAGTTACCAACAGGGTGACACTGAAGCTTTCTTT. This encodes CASSYQQGDTEAFF.

This chain uses TRBV11-2 with TRBJ2-5; 8 nucleotides align to TRBD2. Germline V gene sequence: CDR1 SGHAT, CDR2 FQNNGV. The CDR3 has 18 residues. V trimming: 3 bases; J trimming: 2 bases; junction bases outside the gene matches: 14. The CDR3 spells CASSFYSSGLERQETQYF. DNA for the CDR3: TGTGCCAGCAGCTTTTACTCTAGCGGGCTTGAGAGACAAGAGACCCAGTACTTC.

The gene calls are TRBV7-8 and TRBJ1-2; D gene ambiguous. Trimming shortened V by 5 bases and J by 4 bases, and 17 bases separated the two germline ends. CDR1 and CDR2 (germline): SGHVS, FQNEAQ. CDR3 length equals 15 residues. The CDR3 nucleotides read TGTGCCAGCAGCCCGGGAGGTTTTGTGAGCTATGGCTACACCTTC. It codes for CASSPGGFVSYGYTF.

CDR3 sequence reads: CASREGINYGYTF. The CDR3 nucleotides are TGTGCCAGCAGGGAGGGCATTAACTATGGCTACACCTTC. The rearrangement uses TRBV6-1 and TRBJ1-2, with unresolved D. The CDR3 contains 13 residues. CDR1 and CDR2 (germline): MNHNS, SASEGT. Trimming shortened V by 6 bases and J by 1 base, and 9 bases separated the two germline ends.

The rearrangement joins TRBV11-2 to TRBJ1-1; D is uncertain. V lost 4 bases to trimming and J lost 2 bases, with 26 bases between them. This CDR3 comprises 19 residues. Germline V gene lookup returns CDR1 SGHAT and CDR2 FQNNGV. The CDR3 region is CASSSPRGPRGWINTEAFF. CDR3 DNA sequence: TGTGCCAGCAGCTCCCCCCGAGGTCCAAGAGGGTGGATAAACACTGAAGCTTTCTTT.

The chain links TRBV13 to TRBJ2-3; a possible D gene is TRBD2 (6 bases). This CDR3 comprises 12 residues. V lost 5 bases and J 4 bases, leaving 7 bases between the germline ends. In germline, CDR1 is PRHDT, CDR2 FYEKMQ (reference sequence). For the CDR3, the DNA is TGTGCCAGCAGCGTAGCGGCAGATACGCAGTATTTT. Translated, it gives CASSVAADTQYF.

This clone has just a few counts. One end of the junction is discordant with germline, which a read error may explain. The rearrangement links TRBV7-2 to TRBJ1-2, with no clear D. CDR1 and CDR2 from the germline V gene are SGHTA and FQGNSA. The CDR3 consists of 12 residues. Here the CDR3 reads CASSLQGKNWAF. The CDR3 nucleotides read TGTGCCAGCAGCCTCCAAGGGAAGAACTGGGCCTTC.

The chain couples TRBV29-1 to TRBJ2-7; weak D call: TRBD1 (5 bases). The germline V and J ends were trimmed by 6 bases and 4 bases, with 13 bases remaining between them. The CDR3 totals 12 residues. Germline V gene sequence: CDR1 SQVTM, CDR2 ANQGSEA. CDR3 residues: CSVKDNGYEQYF. The CDR3 coding sequence is TGCAGCGTAAAGGACAATGGGTACGAGCAGTACTTC.

The chain employs TRBV5-8 and TRBJ1-1; D not certain. Trimming cost V 1 base and J 1 base, with 11 bases left between them. Germline V gene sequence: CDR1 SGHTS, CDR2 YDEGEE. CDR3 length: 15 residues. As DNA, the CDR3 is TGTGCCAGCAGCTTGCCGGGTTTGAGGAACACTGAAGCTTTCTTT. Its translation is CASSLPGLRNTEAFF.

In this sample, this clone turned up a few times. The chain has TRBV14 and TRBJ1-2; tentatively, D is TRBD1 (5 bases). The CDR3 extends over 13 amino acids. Germline assignment: CDR1 SGHDN and CDR2 FVKESK. Trimming cost V 3 bases and J 4 bases, with 9 bases left between them. The CDR3 region has the DNA TGTGCCAGCAGCCACGGGGGGATCTATGGCTACACCTTC. This translates into CASSHGGIYGYTF.

The V call is TRBV18, the J call TRBJ2-3, with TRBD2 matching 11 bases. Germline-derived CDR1 and CDR2 are KGHSH and LQKENI. V trimming: 3 bases; J trimming: 5 bases; junction bases outside the gene matches: 7. This CDR3 is 16 amino acids long. CDR3 sequence (DNA): TGTGCCAGCTCACCTAGTAGCGGGAGGGAGAAAGATACGCAGTATTTT. Protein product: CASSPSSGREKDTQYF.

J is TRBJ2-3 and V is TRBV10-1; TRBD2 matches at 14 bases. The V segment lost 4 bases and the J segment 3 bases; nucleotides outside the gene matches: 3. CDR1 is WNHNN, CDR2 SYGVQD, per germline (reference sequence). This CDR3 spans 16 amino acids. The DNA of the CDR3 is TGCGCCAGCAGTGGGACTAGCGGGAGGATGACAGATACGCAGTATTTT. This codes for CASSGTSGRMTDTQYF.

Points on this clone: Other DNA sequences of this sample code for an identical CDR3. The chain uses TRBV7-9 and TRBJ1-5; no definite D call. This CDR3 contains 12 residues. From germline, CDR1 is SEHNR and CDR2 FQNEAQ (reference sequence). V was shortened by 5 bases and J by 0 bases, with 2 bases between the two germline ends. The CDR3 spells CASSLSNQPQHF. DNA for the CDR3: TGTGCCAGCAGCCTTAGCAATCAGCCCCAGCATTTT.

The chain recombines TRBV9 with TRBJ2-1, with TRBD2 matching over 11 bases. CDR3 length: 15 residues. With V trimmed by 1 base and J by 6 bases, 3 bases remained unmatched. CDR1 SGDLS and CDR2 YYNGEE come from the germline V gene. CDR3 sequence reads: CASSVTSGGINEQFF. The DNA for the CDR3 is TGTGCCAGCAGCGTAACTAGCGGGGGTATCAATGAGCAGTTCTTC.

The genes are TRBV29-1 and TRBJ2-7; tentatively, D is TRBD1 (6 bases). The CDR3 runs to 12 residues. V was cut by 7 bases and J by 3 bases, with 13 bases left in between. Germline V gene lookup returns CDR1 SQVTM and CDR2 ANQGSEA. Here the CDR3 reads CSAGDVNYEQYF. The CDR3 nucleotides are TGCAGCGCAGGGGACGTTAACTACGAGCAGTACTTC.

The rearrangement joins TRBV6-1 to TRBJ1-1; D may be TRBD1 (6 bases). Between the trimmed V and J ends, which lost 8 bases and 6 bases, there was a span of 19 bases. The CDR3 is made up of 14 amino acids. Per germline, CDR1 MNHNS and CDR2 SASEGT. CDR3 in DNA: TGTGCCAGCGGCCTTAGGGGAGGGGGTCCTGAAGCTTTCTTT. Its protein is CASGLRGGGPEAFF.

V gene TRBV2 combines with J gene TRBJ1-2; TRBD1 agrees at 9 bases. With 6 bases clipped from V and 8 bases from J, the junction kept 1 base outside the gene matches. Looked up from germline, CDR1 is SNHLY and CDR2 is FYNNEI. The CDR3 runs to 11 residues. The DNA of the CDR3 is TGTGCCAGCAGGGACAGGGGCGGCTACACCTTC. This translates into CASRDRGGYTF.

This clone has just a few counts. J is TRBJ1-2 and V is TRBV5-6; D gene ambiguous. The CDR3 length is 11 residues. Trimming took off 3 bases at V and 6 bases at J, with 6 bases between the two ends. Germline CDR1 reads SGHDT; CDR2 reads YYEEEE. The CDR3 spells CASSSRDGYTF. CDR3 DNA sequence: TGTGCCAGCAGCTCAAGGGATGGCTACACCTTC.

This chain links TRBV5-6 with TRBJ1-3, with a weak D call TRBD1 (6 bases). V was clipped by 4 bases and J by 4 bases, with 12 bases between them. Germline V gene sequence: CDR1 SGHDT, CDR2 YYEEEE. The CDR3 runs to 14 residues. DNA for the CDR3: TGTGCCAGCAGCATCGGGGGCGCCGGAAACACCATATATTTT. Translated: CASSIGGAGNTIYF.

The chain joins TRBV19 to TRBJ2-1, with TRBD2 identical over 9 bases. Germline V gene data show CDR1 as LNHDA and CDR2 as SQIVND (reference sequence). The V and J ends lost 5 bases and 4 bases, in that order; junction bases with no gene match: 6. The CDR3 has 15 amino acids. The CDR3 reads CASSLTSGDYNEQFF. CDR3 nucleotides: TGTGCCAGTAGTTTGACTAGCGGAGATTACAATGAGCAGTTCTTC.

This chain uses TRBV7-9 with TRBJ2-3; D remains unclear. Trimming took 5 bases from V and 0 from J, leaving 15 bases between them. The length of the CDR3 is 16 residues. The germline CDR1 and CDR2 sequences are SEHNR and FQNEAQ (reference sequence). The CDR3 sequence is CASSPRRTRSTDTQYF. For the CDR3, the DNA is TGTGCCAGCAGCCCCCGGAGAACCCGAAGCACAGATACGCAGTATTTT.

This clone is a singleton in its sample. The genes are TRBV9 and TRBJ2-5; tentatively, D is TRBD1 or TRBD2 (5 bases each). Per germline, CDR1 SGDLS and CDR2 YYNGEE. The V end was cut by 0 bases, the J end by 5 bases, with 23 bases between. This CDR3 has 18 residues. CDR3 sequence (DNA): TGTGCCAGCAGCGTAGGGGAATCAACCGCAGGGCGAGGGGAGACCCAGTACTTC. This gives the protein CASSVGESTAGRGETQYF.

The gene calls are TRBV6-4 and TRBJ2-1; 11 bases match TRBD2. CDR3 size: 17 residues. CDR1 and CDR2 (germline): MRHNA, SNTAGT. J was trimmed by 0 bases and V by 3 bases; bases with no gene match: 4. DNA of the CDR3: TGTGCCAGCAGTGAAACTAGCGGGAGATACTCCTACAATGAGCAGTTCTTC. It translates to CASSETSGRYSYNEQFF.

The V gene is TRBV30, the J gene TRBJ1-2; D is ambiguous. In germline, CDR1 is GTSNPN, CDR2 SVGIG (reference sequence). V lost 3 bases and J 7 bases, leaving 18 bases between the germline ends. The CDR3 extends over 14 amino acids. The CDR3 loop reads CAWRGQNRGSGYTF. Here the CDR3 DNA reads TGTGCCTGGAGAGGCCAGAACAGAGGATCTGGCTACACCTTC.

This chain connects TRBV6-1 to TRBJ2-2; tentative D call: TRBD2 (7 bases). Trimming stripped 2 bases from V and 4 bases from J, with 17 bases between. Germline CDR1 is MNHNS and CDR2 is SASEGT. The length of the CDR3 is 17 residues. CDR3 DNA: TGTGCCAGCAGTGAATTTTTTCGGGGGGCCTTCACCGGGGAGCTGTTTTTT. It encodes CASSEFFRGAFTGELFF.

The chain is built from TRBV5-6 and TRBJ2-3; D perhaps matches TRBD2 (7 bases). The germline gives CDR1 SGHDT, CDR2 YYEEEE. V lost 2 bases and J lost 2, with 15 bases in between. CDR3 size: 16 residues. The CDR3 here is CASSFGQGRDTDTQYF. CDR3 nucleotide sequence: TGTGCCAGCAGCTTTGGTCAGGGGAGGGACACAGATACGCAGTATTTT.

The V call is TRBV6-1, the J call TRBJ1-2, with D tentatively TRBD1 (5 bases). Germline V CDR1 and CDR2: MNHNS, SASEGT. This CDR3 has 12 residues. V shed 6 bases and J shed 2 bases, with 7 bases lying between them. CDR3 in DNA: TGTGCCAGCAGGGACAAAAACTATGGCTACACCTTC. Its protein is CASRDKNYGYTF.